The 19 T cell receptor beta chains below were found in one sample sequenced in a study of CD8+ T cells in alopecia areata. RNA was isolated and reverse transcribed to cDNA, the sequencing template. Only in-frame clones appear in the TCRdb table, and some are missing; sequencing was by immunoSEQ multiplex PCR. The sample has roughly 110,000 clones, around 50% seen once. Documented treatment: oral pan-JAK inhibitor, 5-10 mg twice daily. Here the sequenced sample was CD8+ T cells sorted from blood, taken at week 24, from a patient treated with tofacitinib. The origin of the receptors is a human donor with alopecia areata.

V gene TRBV2 combines with J gene TRBJ1-6, with unresolved D. Trimming pared 7 bases from V and 8 bases from J, leaving 9 bases between. The CDR3 sequence is 12 residues long. Germline CDR1 is SNHLY and CDR2 is FYNNEI. CDR3 loop: CASTWADSPLHF. Written as DNA, the CDR3 is TGTGCCAGCACGTGGGCGGATTCACCCCTCCACTTT.

J is TRBJ1-1 and V is TRBV5-1; D might be TRBD1 (5 bases). The CDR3 is 15 residues long. Germline V gives CDR1 SGHRS, CDR2 YFSETQ. Between the trimmed V and J ends, which lost 6 bases and 1 base, there was a span of 16 bases. The CDR3 sequence is CASIPFGAPNTEAFF. The CDR3 bases are TGCGCCAGCATTCCCTTCGGGGCACCGAACACTGAAGCTTTCTTT.

The chain couples TRBV9 to TRBJ1-4, with TRBD1 matching 10 bases. The length of the CDR3 is 14 residues. Trimming at V came to 3 bases and at J to 6 bases, leaving 2 bases not matched to a gene. Germline V lookup: CDR1 SGDLS, CDR2 YYNGEE. The CDR3 coding sequence is TGTGCCAGCAGCGAGGACAGGGGGGATGAAAAACTGTTTTTT. It is translated as CASSEDRGDEKLFF.

This sequence joins TRBV9 and TRBJ1-3; D is undetermined. This CDR3 is 15 amino acids long. Trimming removed 0 bases at V and 0 bases at J, with 7 bases between. Germline V gives CDR1 SGDLS, CDR2 YYNGEE. In DNA form, the CDR3 reads TGTGCCAGCAGCGTAGGGCTGGCCTCTGGAAACACCATATATTTT. Translated: CASSVGLASGNTIYF.

This clone was observed a handful of times. V and J are TRBV7-9 and TRBJ1-1; D may be TRBD1 (5 bases). The CDR3 is 16 amino acids. Trimming pared 5 bases from V and 0 bases from J, leaving 16 bases between. Germline CDR1 SEHNR, CDR2 FQNEAQ (reference sequence). The DNA for the CDR3 is TGTGCCAGCAGCCCCGGGACTGAAATGATGAACACTGAAGCTTTCTTT. This gives the protein CASSPGTEMMNTEAFF.

The gene calls are TRBV12-5 and TRBJ2-3; 8 bases match TRBD2. Germline values: CDR1 LGHNT, CDR2 FRNRAP. J was trimmed by 3 bases and V by 0 bases; bases with no gene match: 2. This CDR3 has 15 amino acids. The CDR3 bases are TGTGCTAGTGGTTTGGTGACGGGGGGGACAGATACGCAGTATTTT. Its protein is CASGLVTGGTDTQYF.

V usage is TRBV14 and J usage is TRBJ2-3, with unresolved D. The CDR3 extends over 15 amino acids. V gave up 0 bases and J gave up 5 bases, with 12 bases separating them. Germline assignment: CDR1 SGHDN and CDR2 FVKESK. For the CDR3, the DNA is TGTGCCAGCAGCCAAGACCCTCGACCACGAGATACGCAGTATTTT. Translating gives CASSQDPRPRDTQYF. Based on the CDR3 plus reference TRBV14 and TRBJ2-3, the full variable domain is EAGVTQFPSHSVIEKGQTVTLRCDPISGHDNLYWYRRVMGKEIKFLLHFVKESKQDESGMPNNRFLAERTGGTYSTLKVQPAELEDSGVYFCASSQDPRPRDTQYFGPGTRLTVL.

This clone was counted only a few times. The chain is built from TRBV11-2 and TRBJ2-7; D not certain. CDR3 length: 14 amino acids. CDR1 and CDR2 (germline): SGHAT, FQNNGV. V lost 4 bases to trimming and J lost 2 bases, with 12 bases between them. The CDR3 DNA reads as TGTGCCAGCAGCTCCACTTATAGGACCTACGAGCAGTACTTC. Translating gives CASSSTYRTYEQYF.

The V and J genes are TRBV6-1 and TRBJ2-7, with 8 nucleotides matching TRBD1. Germline V gene data show CDR1 as MNHNS and CDR2 as SASEGT. This CDR3 region has 16 residues. V was pared by 2 bases and J by 3 bases, with 9 bases of the junction left unmatched. The CDR3 DNA sequence: TGTGCCAGCAGTGAATACCCCGGGACAGGATTCTACGAGCAGTACTTC. Its protein product is CASSEYPGTGFYEQYF.

The V gene is TRBV6-5, the J gene TRBJ1-2; no clear D. The germline V gene encodes CDR1 MNHEY and CDR2 SVGAGI. This CDR3 has 15 residues. V gave up 0 bases and J gave up 7 bases, with 15 bases separating them. The chain's CDR3 is CASSYSGAGLGGYTF. The DNA for the CDR3 is TGTGCCAGCAGTTACTCGGGAGCGGGGTTGGGTGGCTACACCTTC.

The chain combines TRBV6-5 with TRBJ1-1; TRBD1 is a possible D gene (5 bases). The CDR3 covers 14 residues. Germline CDR1 MNHEY, CDR2 SVGAGI. Trimming removed 0 bases from V and 5 bases from J, with 10 bases in between. CDR3 bases: TGTGCCAGCAGTTACTCGACTTGGGGGACTGAAGCTTTCTTT. This gives the protein CASSYSTWGTEAFF.

The chain couples TRBV10-3 to TRBJ2-2, with TRBD2 as a possible D gene (6 bases). Germline CDR1 is ENHRY and CDR2 is SYGVKD. CDR3 length: 13 amino acids. V gave up 10 bases and J gave up 1 base, with 10 bases separating them. In DNA form, the CDR3 reads TGTGCCAGTCTGGGGGGGAACACCGGGGAGCTGTTTTTT. Translated: CASLGGNTGELFF.

The chain employs TRBV5-6 and TRBJ2-5; TRBD1 aligns across 7 bases. Per the germline V gene, CDR1 is SGHDT and CDR2 is YYEEEE. The CDR3 totals 13 residues. V was clipped by 3 bases and J by 13 bases; unmatched bases: 12. Written as DNA, the CDR3 is TGTGCCAGCAGCTGGACAGGCGAGGTCAGCTGGTACTTC. It is translated as CASSWTGEVSWYF. Full variable domain (rest looked up from reference TRBV5-6 and TRBJ2-5): DAGVTQSPTHLIKTRGQQVTLRCSPKSGHDTVSWYQQALGQGPQFIFQYYEEEERQRGNFPDRFSGHQFPNYSSELNVNALLLGDSALYLCASSWTGEVSWYFGPGTRLLVL.

The chain employs TRBV4-1 and TRBJ2-1; D is perhaps TRBD1 or TRBD2 (7 bases each). The germline CDR1 and CDR2 sequences are MGHRA and YSYEKL. Trimming removed 4 bases from V and 4 bases from J, with 14 bases in between. The length of the CDR3 is 15 residues. The CDR3 DNA reads TGCGCCAGCAGCCCGCAGGGGGAGGGATACAATGAGCAGTTCTTC. It is translated as CASSPQGEGYNEQFF.

This clone appeared a few times. J is TRBJ1-1 and V is TRBV2; D is perhaps TRBD1 (5 bases). Trimming left V 2 bases short and J 2 bases short, with 15 bases between. There are 16 residues in the CDR3. Germline V CDR1 and CDR2: SNHLY, FYNNEI. The CDR3 nucleotides are TGTGCCAGCAGTGAAAGTAGGGACTCGGTAAACACTGAAGCTTTCTTT. Amino acids: CASSESRDSVNTEAFF.

The rearrangement links TRBV5-6 to TRBJ1-1; D not certain. Germline V CDR1 and CDR2: SGHDT, YYEEEE. The V gene lost 1 base and the J gene lost 11 bases, with 12 bases spanning the gap. The CDR3 has 12 residues. CDR3 amino acids: CASSLFPGRAFF. As DNA, the CDR3 is TGTGCCAGCAGCTTGTTTCCAGGTAGGGCTTTCTTT.

The chain carries TRBV7-9 and TRBJ1-2; 8 nucleotides agree with TRBD1. Germline V gene data show CDR1 as SEHNR and CDR2 as FQNEAQ (reference sequence). V lost 5 bases and J lost 4; bases outside the gene matches: 12. This CDR3 region has 16 residues. The CDR3 loop reads CASSRLIQGALYGYTF. The CDR3 region has the DNA TGTGCCAGCAGCCGACTTATTCAGGGGGCACTCTATGGCTACACCTTC.

The V gene is TRBV4-3, the J gene TRBJ1-1; TRBD1 is a possible D gene (5 bases). CDR1 LGHNA and CDR2 YSLEER come from the germline V gene. CDR3 length: 15 residues. V was trimmed by 3 bases and J by 5 bases, leaving 16 bases between them. In nucleotides, the CDR3 is TGCGCCAGCAGCCATTTGGTGGGGCGCCGAACTGAAGCTTTCTTT. Its translation: CASSHLVGRRTEAFF.

The rearrangement links TRBV7-9 to TRBJ2-1, with D tentatively TRBD1 (6 bases). The CDR3 covers 13 residues. Germline loops: CDR1 SEHNR, CDR2 FQNEAQ (reference sequence). Trimming removed 0 bases at V and 6 bases at J, with 6 bases between. This CDR3 is CASSLAGANEQFF. CDR3 bases: TGTGCCAGCAGCTTAGCGGGGGCCAATGAGCAGTTCTTC. The full variable domain, its missing parts supplied by reference TRBV7-9 and TRBJ2-1, is DTGVSQNPRHKITKRGQNVTFRCDPISEHNRLYWYRQTLGQGPEFLTYFQNEAQLEKSRLLSDRFSAERPKGSFSTLEIQRTEQGDSAMYLCASSLAGANEQFFGPGTRLTVL.